Below, 3 T cell receptor beta chains from the same sample are listed, as sequenced in a study of T cells in localized non-small cell lung cancer. The data were produced by immunoSEQ multiplex PCR, yet TCRdb's version contains in-frame clones alone and is incomplete. Here the sample spans 15,000 to 20,000 clones, roughly four fifths being singletons. The material sequenced was peripheral blood, taken before any cancer treatment. These receptors all come from a male donor at least 60 years old with stage I lung adenocarcinoma.

The chain couples TRBV18 to TRBJ1-2; TRBD1 matches 8 bases. With 6 bases clipped from V and 3 bases from J, the junction kept 6 bases outside the gene matches. The CDR3 sequence is 14 residues long. Germline lookup yields CDR1 KGHSH and CDR2 LQKENI. The CDR3 reads CASSLQDRDYGYTF. As DNA, the CDR3 is TGTGCCAGCTCCCTTCAGGACAGGGACTATGGCTACACCTTC.

This chain connects TRBV10-1 to TRBJ2-1; maybe TRBD1 (5 bases). The V end lost 7 bases, the J end lost 8 bases, and 15 bases lay between the germline ends. The germline V gene encodes CDR1 WNHNN and CDR2 SYGVQD (reference sequence). CDR3 length: 13 amino acids. CDR3 sequence reads: CASTADSDDEQFF. Here the CDR3 DNA reads TGCGCCAGCACCGCTGACAGCGACGATGAGCAGTTCTTC.

V gene TRBV28 combines with J gene TRBJ2-5; 7 positions agree with TRBD1. CDR1 and CDR2 from the germline V gene are MDHEN and SYDVKM. The CDR3 is 15 amino acids. V trimming: 5 bases; J trimming: 2 bases; junction bases outside the gene matches: 8. The DNA for the CDR3 is TGTGCCAGCAGTGGGGCCGGGACAGCACAAGAGACCCAGTACTTC. It translates to CASSGAGTAQETQYF.